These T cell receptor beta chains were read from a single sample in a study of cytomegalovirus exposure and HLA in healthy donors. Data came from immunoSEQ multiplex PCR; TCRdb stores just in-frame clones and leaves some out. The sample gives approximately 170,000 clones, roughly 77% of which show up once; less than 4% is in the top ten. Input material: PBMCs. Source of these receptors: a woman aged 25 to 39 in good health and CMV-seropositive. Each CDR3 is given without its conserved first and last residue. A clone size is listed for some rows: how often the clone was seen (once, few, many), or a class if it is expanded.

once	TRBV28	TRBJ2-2	ASSGLGLVIDGELF
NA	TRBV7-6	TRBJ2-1	ASSLVGAYNEQF
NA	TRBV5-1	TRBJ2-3	ASSQLAGGVADTQY
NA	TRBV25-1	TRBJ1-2	ASSGGCGYT
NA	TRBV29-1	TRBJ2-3	SVGHGRDSTDTQY
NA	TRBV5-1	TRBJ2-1	ASSQPGYNEQF
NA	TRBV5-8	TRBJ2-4	ASSPWTSGTGAAKNIQY
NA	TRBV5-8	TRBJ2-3	ASRRTSGIRTDTQY
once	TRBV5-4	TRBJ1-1	ASSFTGLNTEAF
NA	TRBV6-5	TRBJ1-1	ASSPGNTEAF
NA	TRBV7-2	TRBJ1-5	ASSLDPSQPQH
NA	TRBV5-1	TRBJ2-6	ASSTGQASGANVLT
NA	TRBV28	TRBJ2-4	ASSSPGEGLGKNIQY
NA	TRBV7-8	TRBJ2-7	ASSLGQDYEQY
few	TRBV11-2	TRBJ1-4	ASSSAGGGEKLF
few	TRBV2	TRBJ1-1	ASSEEKGRGSEAF
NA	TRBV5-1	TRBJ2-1	ASSMAGQGSHNEQF
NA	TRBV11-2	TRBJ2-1	ASSFWTGVYNEQF
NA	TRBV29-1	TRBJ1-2	SVPEPQGRYGYT
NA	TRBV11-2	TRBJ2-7	ASSLSNRDRGIYEQY
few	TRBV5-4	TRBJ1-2	ASSLTDRDGYT
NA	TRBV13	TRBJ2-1	ASSFSGRALLDNEQF
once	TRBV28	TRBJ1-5	ASGLETGPQPQH
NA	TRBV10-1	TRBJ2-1	ASSESGLARHEQL
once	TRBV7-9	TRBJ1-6	AATERTVTSPLH
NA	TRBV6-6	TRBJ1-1	ASSYPPGVLNTEAF
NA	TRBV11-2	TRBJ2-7	ASSFGQGVGVTHEQY
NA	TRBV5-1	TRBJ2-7	ASSLEASGVALYEQY
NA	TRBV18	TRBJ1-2	ASSQEGGEDYGYT
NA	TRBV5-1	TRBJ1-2	ASRSGNYGYT
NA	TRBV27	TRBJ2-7	ASSLYTYSYEQY
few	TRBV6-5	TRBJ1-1	ASSLRQGGEAF
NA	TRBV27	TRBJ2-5	ARAGTPGETQY
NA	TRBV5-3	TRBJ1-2	ARSHRQGASVYT
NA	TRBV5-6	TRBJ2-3	ASSPTGGELSDTQY
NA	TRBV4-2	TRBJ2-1	ASSQSPGEGNEQF
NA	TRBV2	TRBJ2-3	ASSGNRGRGTDTQY
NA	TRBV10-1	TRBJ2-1	ASSYVAGGSNEQF
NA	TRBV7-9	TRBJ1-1	ASSLSQGGHTEAF
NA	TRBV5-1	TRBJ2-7	ASSPGNYEQY
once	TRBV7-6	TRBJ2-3	ASSSLAGEGADTQY
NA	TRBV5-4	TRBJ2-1	ASSFLAGNYNEQF
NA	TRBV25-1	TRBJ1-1	ASSELGGTEAF
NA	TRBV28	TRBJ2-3	ASSSSVLFSGGYTDTQY
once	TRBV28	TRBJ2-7	ASSIPFGQNSYEQY
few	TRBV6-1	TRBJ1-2	ASRHGTNYGYT
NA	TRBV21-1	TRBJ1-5	ASSTSLREDTCNQPQH
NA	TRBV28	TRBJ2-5	ASSKDNQETQY
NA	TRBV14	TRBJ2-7	ASSPEGGTTYYEQY
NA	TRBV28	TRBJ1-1	ASTFGTEAF